This note documents a single T cell receptor (beta chain) sequence. What it recognizes is unknown. The sample comes from a study of shared clonotypes between healthy human individuals. The CDR3 runs 14 residues. V was pared by 2 bases and J by 5 bases, with 5 bases of the junction left unmatched. Germline lookup yields CDR1 SGHRS and CDR2 YFSETQ. Findings and limits, study-wide: Roughly 4.6% of naive CD4 clonotypes were common to a handful of donors.

Investigators spread the genomic DNA of each subset evenly over several immunoSEQ plates. Libraries were prepared by immunoSEQ multiplex PCR; TCRdb keeps only in-frame clonotypes and omits some of them. The sample carries about 600,000 clones, more than 95% recorded once. It was into CD45RA+ naive and CD45RA-negative memory subsets that the CD4+ cells were split. This sequence was found in a woman between 25 and 40 years old in good health. Input material: naive CD4+ T cells sorted from blood. Subset of the sample: CD45RA+ positively selected. The V gene is TRBV5-1, the J gene TRBJ2-7, with 9 nucleotides matching TRBD1. CDR3 loop: CASSFEDRGDEQYF. As DNA, the CDR3 is TGCGCCAGCAGCTTCGAAGACAGGGGGGACGAGCAGTACTTC.